The 8 T cell receptor beta chains below come from one sample, sequenced in a study of blood T cell repertoires in COVID-19. Data came from immunoSEQ multiplex PCR; TCRdb stores just in-frame clones and leaves some out. The table shows 400,000 to 450,000 clones, with 70% to 90% occurring only once. The sample taken for sequencing was peripheral blood. These receptors all stem from a woman between 25 and 40 years old with active or convalescent COVID-19.

The chain links TRBV5-4 to TRBJ1-2; 9 bases map to TRBD1. CDR1 SGHNT and CDR2 YYREEE come from the germline V gene (reference sequence). The CDR3 consists of 15 residues. The V segment lost 2 bases and the J segment 4 bases; nucleotides outside the gene matches: 6. The CDR3 protein is CASSFRDRDFYGYTF. CDR3 nucleotides: TGTGCCAGCAGCTTTCGGGACAGGGACTTCTATGGCTACACCTTC.

The CDR3 DNA reads TGTGCCAGCAGCAAATGGGGCAACAATGAGCAGTTCTTC. As protein: CASSKWGNNEQFF. The chain recombines TRBV7-9 with TRBJ2-1, with D tentatively TRBD1 (5 bases). The V end was cut by 5 bases, the J end by 5 bases, with 10 bases between. CDR1 SEHNR and CDR2 FQNEAQ come from the germline V gene (reference sequence). This CDR3 has 13 amino acids.

The gene calls are TRBV9 and TRBJ1-6, with TRBD1 as a possible D gene (6 bases). The ends were cut back, 0 bases at V and 10 bases at J, with 17 bases in the middle. CDR3 length equals 16 residues. Germline CDR1 is SGDLS and CDR2 is YYNGEE. For the CDR3, the DNA is TGTGCCAGCAGCGTAGCTCAGGGGTACTCCGCCTCACCCCTCCACTTT. Protein: CASSVAQGYSASPLHF. Together with reference TRBV9 and TRBJ1-6, the CDR3 gives the full variable domain: DSGVTQTPKHLITATGQRVTLRCSPRSGDLSVYWYQQSLDQGLQFLIQYYNGEERAKGNILERFSAQQFPDLHSELNLSSLELGDSALYFCASSVAQGYSASPLHFGNGTRLTVT.

In DNA, the CDR3 is TGTGCCTGGAGTGTAGGCAGGACTAGCGGGAGAATGATCTACGAGCAGTACTTC. Residues: CAWSVGRTSGRMIYEQYF. This rearrangement joins TRBV30 to TRBJ2-7; 13 bases are a match to TRBD2. Trimming cost V 0 bases and J 3 bases; bases outside gene matches: 11. Germline V gene data show CDR1 as GTSNPN and CDR2 as SVGIG (reference sequence). The CDR3 is 18 residues long.

This clone showed up just a few times. The rearrangement uses TRBV7-9 and TRBJ1-1; possible D gene TRBD1, 5 bases. This CDR3 region has 15 residues. Germline lookup yields CDR1 SEHNR and CDR2 FQNEAQ (reference sequence). V was clipped by 3 bases and J by 1 base, with 12 bases between them. The CDR3 bases are TGTGCCAGCAGCTTTTTCCCCGGGGGGAACACTGAAGCTTTCTTT. This codes for CASSFFPGGNTEAFF.

The CDR3 reads CASSFRGSNTGELFF. The DNA of the CDR3 is TGTGCCAGCAGCTTCAGGGGCTCGAACACCGGGGAGCTGTTTTTT. The rearrangement joins TRBV7-8 to TRBJ2-2; the D gene is possibly TRBD1 (6 bases). Trimming left V 3 bases short and J 0 bases short, with 8 bases between. CDR1 SGHVS and CDR2 FQNEAQ come from the germline V gene. The CDR3 is made up of 15 amino acids.

The chain links TRBV27 to TRBJ1-1; D possibly corresponds to TRBD1 (5 bases). The germline gives CDR1 MNHEY, CDR2 SMNVEV (reference sequence). The CDR3 is made up of 16 amino acids. Trimming took 5 bases from V and 9 from J, leaving 25 bases between them. In nucleotides, the CDR3 is TGTGCCAGCAGTCTGTTTTCTCCCGGGACTGGGTTTAAAGCTTTCTTT. Translation: CASSLFSPGTGFKAFF.

The chain combines TRBV2 with TRBJ1-5, with 8 bases identical to TRBD1. The CDR3 has 15 residues. Germline CDR1 is SNHLY and CDR2 is FYNNEI. Losses at the gene ends were 7 bases for V and 4 bases for J; bases not matched to a gene: 9. In DNA form, the CDR3 reads TGTGCCAGCATCGGCCCAGGGACAGGAAATCAGCCCCAGCATTTT. Translating gives CASIGPGTGNQPQHF.